This T cell receptor beta chain stems from a study of STAT5B mutations in CD4+ large granular lymphocyte leukemia. Germline assignment: CDR1 SGHTS and CDR2 YDEGEE. V lost 3 bases and J 5 bases, leaving 17 bases between the germline ends. CDR3 size: 15 residues. General study findings and limits: Main leukemic clonotypes were patient-specific, but more than 20% appeared at low frequency elsewhere.

The protocol was immunoSEQ multiplex PCR, while the TCRdb copy is restricted to in-frame clones and leaves out a portion. Of about 34,000 clones in the sample, roughly 65% are singletons; the top ten hold 2.5% to 3%. Concerning this clone itself: No antigen is known for it.

This TCR was recovered from a human donor in good health. The chain links TRBV5-8 to TRBJ1-1; weak D call: TRBD1 (6 bases). The sequencing sample was made of CD4+ T cells from blood buffy coats. CDR3 DNA: TGTGCCAGCAGCTCCCTTGGGGGGCGGCGGACTGAAGCTTTCTTT. Protein: CASSSLGGRRTEAFF.